A selection of T cell receptor beta chains follows, all from one sample in a study of OX40 agonist ivuxolimab in advanced cancers. Sequenced by immunoSEQ multiplex PCR; TCRdb stores in-frame clones only, minus some. The table records under 90,000 clones, more than 85% of them present only once. The sequencing here drew on CD4+ or CD8+ T cells sorted from blood, taken in a trial of the OX40 agonist ivuxolimab. The source is an adult with an advanced solid tumor such as melanoma, head and neck, liver or kidney cancer. The CDR3 runs from the conserved cysteine through the conserved F or W. The order of the fields is J gene, clone size, V gene, D gene, CDR3 DNA, CDR3 protein. The D gene is left open where the match is weak. Some rows have no size entry. The others give once, few or many, or a class for an expanded clone.

j_gene: TRBJ1-2; abundance: NA; v_gene: TRBV6-5; d_gene: NA; CDR3nt: TGTGCCAGCAGTTACTCGATGGGGGGCTATGGCTACACCTTC; CDR3aa: CASSYSMGGYGYTF
j_gene: TRBJ2-7; abundance: NA; v_gene: TRBV7-2; d_gene: TRBD2; CDR3nt: TGTGCCAGCAGCTTAGTTAGCGGGGGGGCCTACGAGCAGTACTTC; CDR3aa: CASSLVSGGAYEQYF
j_gene: TRBJ2-5; abundance: once; v_gene: TRBV11-2; d_gene: TRBD2; CDR3nt: TGTGCCAGCAGCCAGCTGACTAGCGGGAGGTCTGGGGAGACCCAGTACTTC; CDR3aa: CASSQLTSGRSGETQYF
j_gene: TRBJ2-7; abundance: once; v_gene: TRBV5-6; d_gene: NA; CDR3nt: TGTGCCAGCAGCTTAGGAGGGGATCCCTACGAGCAGTACTTC; CDR3aa: CASSLGGDPYEQYF
j_gene: TRBJ1-1; abundance: NA; v_gene: TRBV2; d_gene: NA; CDR3nt: TGTGCCAGCAGGACACCAGGAGCGAACACTGAAGCTTTCTTT; CDR3aa: CASRTPGANTEAFF
j_gene: TRBJ2-5; abundance: NA; v_gene: TRBV5-4; d_gene: TRBD2; CDR3nt: TGTGCCAGCAGCTTGGGACTAGCGGGAGTAGAGGAGACCCAGTACTTC; CDR3aa: CASSLGLAGVEETQYF
j_gene: TRBJ2-7; abundance: NA; v_gene: TRBV7-6; d_gene: NA; CDR3nt: TGTGCCAGCAGCTTAGTCCCAGATAGGGCCTACGAGCAGTACTTC; CDR3aa: CASSLVPDRAYEQYF
j_gene: TRBJ2-2; abundance: NA; v_gene: TRBV19; d_gene: TRBD1; CDR3nt: TGTGCCAGTAGTTTGACAGGGGCCACCGGGGAGCTGTTTTTT; CDR3aa: CASSLTGATGELFF
j_gene: TRBJ2-1; abundance: NA; v_gene: TRBV6-5; d_gene: TRBD2; CDR3nt: TGTGCCACCGCCGTAACGACTAGCAGTATTGAGCAGTTCTTC; CDR3aa: CATAVTTSSIEQFF
j_gene: TRBJ1-4; abundance: NA; v_gene: TRBV25-1; d_gene: TRBD1; CDR3nt: TGTGCCAGCAGTGAAAGACAGGGAGGGGTGGAAAAACTGTTTTTT; CDR3aa: CASSERQGGVEKLFF
j_gene: TRBJ2-1; abundance: NA; v_gene: TRBV5-1; d_gene: NA; CDR3nt: TGCGCCAGCAGCTTGGTAGCCGCTAGGGATGAGCAGTTCTTC; CDR3aa: CASSLVAARDEQFF
j_gene: TRBJ2-5; abundance: NA; v_gene: TRBV10-2; d_gene: NA; CDR3nt: TGCGCCAGCAGTGAAGTCGGAGAGACCCAGTACTTC; CDR3aa: CASSEVGETQYF
j_gene: TRBJ1-2; abundance: NA; v_gene: TRBV27; d_gene: NA; CDR3nt: TGTGCCAGCAGTTTATCAGATAGCTATGGCTACACCTTC; CDR3aa: CASSLSDSYGYTF
j_gene: TRBJ2-7; abundance: NA; v_gene: TRBV29-1; d_gene: TRBD1; CDR3nt: TGCAGCGTTGAAGCCCCGGGACAGCGAGACTACGAGCAGTACTTC; CDR3aa: CSVEAPGQRDYEQYF
j_gene: TRBJ2-3; abundance: NA; v_gene: TRBV5-4; d_gene: TRBD2; CDR3nt: TGTGCCAGCAGCTTAGGGACTAGCGGGGGGGATACGCAGTATTTT; CDR3aa: CASSLGTSGGDTQYF
j_gene: TRBJ2-7; abundance: NA; v_gene: TRBV6-5; d_gene: NA; CDR3nt: TGTGCCAGCAGTTACTCCACGATGGGGGGTGTCGAGCAGTACTTC; CDR3aa: CASSYSTMGGVEQYF
j_gene: TRBJ2-7; abundance: NA; v_gene: TRBV27; d_gene: TRBD2; CDR3nt: TGTGCCAGCACTCCCACGGAGGGCAGCGGGACGGACGGGAGCTCCTACGAGCAGTACTTC; CDR3aa: CASTPTEGSGTDGSSYEQYF
j_gene: TRBJ2-7; abundance: NA; v_gene: TRBV4-2; d_gene: TRBD2; CDR3nt: TGTGCCAGCAGCCACGGGACTAGCGGGTACGAGCAGTACTTC; CDR3aa: CASSHGTSGYEQYF
j_gene: TRBJ1-3; abundance: NA; v_gene: TRBV5-4; d_gene: NA; CDR3nt: TGTGCCAGCAGCTTGGCAGGAGGTCTTACCATATATTTT; CDR3aa: CASSLAGGLTIYF
j_gene: TRBJ1-5; abundance: NA; v_gene: TRBV4-3; d_gene: NA; CDR3nt: TGCGCCAGCAGCCAAGATCCTACAGGTTCCTGGCCCCAGCATTTT; CDR3aa: CASSQDPTGSWPQHF
j_gene: TRBJ2-5; abundance: NA; v_gene: TRBV4-1; d_gene: NA; CDR3nt: TGCGCCAGCAGCCAAGGCATTAGCGGCCTACAAGAGACCCAGTACTTC; CDR3aa: CASSQGISGLQETQYF
j_gene: TRBJ2-1; abundance: NA; v_gene: TRBV4-1; d_gene: NA; CDR3nt: TGCGCCAGCAGCCAAGGGGGTGTCGGGAATGAGCAGTTCTTC; CDR3aa: CASSQGGVGNEQFF
j_gene: TRBJ1-2; abundance: NA; v_gene: TRBV28; d_gene: NA; CDR3nt: TGTGCCAGCAGTTTCGGGAGTCCGACCTATGGCTACACCTTC; CDR3aa: CASSFGSPTYGYTF
j_gene: TRBJ1-1; abundance: medium-sized; v_gene: TRBV6-5; d_gene: NA; CDR3nt: TGTGCCAGCAGTACGGGACACCTGACTGAAGCTTTCTTT; CDR3aa: CASSTGHLTEAFF
j_gene: TRBJ2-3; abundance: NA; v_gene: TRBV4-1; d_gene: NA; CDR3nt: TGCGCCAGCAGCCAAGATGGGGTAGGGAGAGCAGATACGCAGTATTTT; CDR3aa: CASSQDGVGRADTQYF